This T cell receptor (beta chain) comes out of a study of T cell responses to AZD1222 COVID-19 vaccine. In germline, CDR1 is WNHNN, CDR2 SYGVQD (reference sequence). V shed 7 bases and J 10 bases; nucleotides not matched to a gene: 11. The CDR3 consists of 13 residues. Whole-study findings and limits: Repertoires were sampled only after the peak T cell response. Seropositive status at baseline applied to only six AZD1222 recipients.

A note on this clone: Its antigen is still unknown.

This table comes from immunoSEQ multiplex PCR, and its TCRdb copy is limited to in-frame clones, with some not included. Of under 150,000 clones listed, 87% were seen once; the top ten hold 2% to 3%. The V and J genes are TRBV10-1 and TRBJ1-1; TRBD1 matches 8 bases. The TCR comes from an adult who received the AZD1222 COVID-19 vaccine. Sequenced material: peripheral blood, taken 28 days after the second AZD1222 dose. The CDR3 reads CASNEGQGPRAFF. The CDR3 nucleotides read TGCGCCAGCAACGAAGGACAGGGTCCTCGAGCTTTCTTT.